The present TCR beta chain was sequenced within a study of OX40 agonist ivuxolimab in advanced cancers. Sampling of blood occurred at baseline, cycle 4 day 1, and cycle 7 day 1. This table comes from immunoSEQ multiplex PCR, and its TCRdb copy is limited to in-frame clones, with some not included. The data show about 68,000 clones, 86% seen once. V shed 0 bases and J shed 7 bases, with 6 bases lying between them. This CDR3 is built from 13 residues. The germline V gene has CDR1 KGHSH and CDR2 LQKENI. The source of this sequence is an adult with an advanced solid tumor such as melanoma, head and neck, liver or kidney cancer. Sequences were derived from CD4+ or CD8+ T cells sorted from blood, sampled in a trial of the OX40 agonist ivuxolimab. The chain recombines TRBV18 with TRBJ1-4; D gene unclear. This chain's CDR3 is CASSPPTPEKLFF. The CDR3 DNA reads TGTGCCAGCTCACCACCGACGCCTGAAAAACTGTTTTTT.